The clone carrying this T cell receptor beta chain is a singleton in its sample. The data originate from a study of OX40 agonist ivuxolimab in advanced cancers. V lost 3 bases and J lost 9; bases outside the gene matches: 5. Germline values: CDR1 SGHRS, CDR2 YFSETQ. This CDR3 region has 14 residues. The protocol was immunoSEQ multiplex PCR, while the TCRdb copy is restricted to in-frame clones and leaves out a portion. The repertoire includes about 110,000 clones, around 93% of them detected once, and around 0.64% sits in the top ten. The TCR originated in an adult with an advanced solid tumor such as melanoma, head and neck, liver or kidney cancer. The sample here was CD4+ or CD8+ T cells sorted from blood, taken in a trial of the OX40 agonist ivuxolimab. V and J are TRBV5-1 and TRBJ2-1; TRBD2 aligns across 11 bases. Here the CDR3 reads CASSSGTSGFEQFF. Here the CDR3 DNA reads TGCGCCAGCAGCTCCGGGACTAGCGGATTTGAGCAGTTCTTC.